The present TCR beta chain was sequenced within a study of vaccination and CD4 T cells after COVID-19. Study results and limitations: The median SARS-CoV-2-reactive clonotype number increased from about 20 to 38, without statistical significance.

Notes on this clonotype: The antigen remains undetermined.

Treatment indicated: roughly 11-day PBMC culture with coronavirus spike peptide pools or control peptides (ViraFEST assay). ViraFEST sequenced TCRs after peptide-pool expansion of antigen-specific T cells. Sequenced with the Oncomine TCR Beta short-read assay was DNA taken from cultured CD4+ T cells. TCRdb reprocessed the PCR reads with MiXCR, giving one entry per CDR3 protein. This sample has nearly 20,000 distinct CDR3 sequences, with more than 70% found just once. V lost 0 bases, J lost 1 base, and 12 bases lay in between. The CDR3 length is 16 residues. CDR1 SGHNT and CDR2 YYREEE come from the germline V gene (reference sequence).

This chain connects TRBV5-4 to TRBJ2-3; D gene ambiguous. The receptor was derived from a human donor who received a COVID-19 vaccine. The sample was CD4+ T cells from blood, cultured in vitro, taken after SARS-CoV-2 vaccination. This CDR3 is CASSLGDVIGTDTQYF. In nucleotides, the CDR3 is TGTGCCAGCAGCTTGGGGGATGTTATTGGCACAGATACGCAGTATTTT. Drawing the rest from reference TRBV5-4 and TRBJ2-3, the complete variable domain is ETGVTQSPTHLIKTRGQQVTLRCSSQSGHNTVSWYQQALGQGPQFIFQYYREEENGRGNFPPRFSGLQFPNYSSELNVNALELDDSALYLCASSLGDVIGTDTQYFGPGTRLTVL.